The 17 T cell receptor beta chains in this list originate from one sample, sequenced in a study of Ad26.COV2.S vaccination and SARS-CoV-2 variants. Treatment denoted: roughly 18 received Ad26.COV2.S at low or high dose, single or two shots; 5 received placebo; per-sample allocation not given. Day 63 after the first vaccine or placebo injection was the time point for sampling. Profiling relied on immunoSEQ multiplex PCR, and the TCRdb table lists in-frame clones only, not all of them. Counted here are roughly 250,000 clones, around 88% occurring once; the ten biggest clones make up approximately 3%. Sequenced here: peripheral blood, sampled in a trial of Ad26.COV2.S vaccine versus placebo. The origin of the receptors is a person aged 18 to 59 who received the Ad26.COV2.S COVID-19 vaccine or a placebo.

The chain uses TRBV11-2 and TRBJ1-4; D gene unclear. CDR1 and CDR2 from the germline V gene are SGHAT and FQNNGV. The CDR3 is 16 amino acids. V lost 5 bases and J 7 bases, leaving 20 bases between the germline ends. In DNA form, the CDR3 reads TGTGCCAGCAGCCCTAGGGCAGGTGGACGGGGTGAAAAACTGTTTTTT. Residues: CASSPRAGGRGEKLFF.

The rearrangement links TRBV7-2 to TRBJ2-7, with 7 bases that match TRBD1. Trimming at V came to 1 base and at J to 3 bases, leaving 3 bases not matched to a gene. CDR3 size: 14 residues. CDR1 SGHTA and CDR2 FQGNSA come from the germline V gene. The CDR3 is CASSLGQGVYEQYV. CDR3 DNA sequence: TGTGCCAGCAGCTTAGGGCAGGGGGTCTACGAGCAGTACGTC.

This sequence joins TRBV5-6 and TRBJ2-5; 12 nucleotides match TRBD2. This CDR3 has 18 residues. V shed 4 bases, J shed 5 bases, and the junction held 15 bases outside the gene matches. CDR1 SGHDT and CDR2 YYEEEE come from the germline V gene. CDR3 region: CASSSGLAGFSLGETQYF. The CDR3 DNA follows: TGTGCCAGCAGCAGCGGACTAGCGGGATTCTCCCTGGGCGAGACCCAGTACTTC.

This clone was recorded once. The rearrangement links TRBV2 to TRBJ2-5; D may be TRBD2 (5 bases). Between the trimmed V and J ends, which lost 4 bases and 2 bases, there was a span of 14 bases. This CDR3 is 15 amino acids long. Germline CDR1 is SNHLY and CDR2 is FYNNEI. CDR3 residues: CASSAIGSPQETQYF. CDR3 DNA: TGTGCCAGCAGTGCTATAGGGAGCCCTCAAGAGACCCAGTACTTC.

This chain connects TRBV5-5 to TRBJ1-6; D is unresolved. The CDR3 runs to 13 residues. V lost 0 bases to trimming and J lost 7 bases, with 5 bases between them. Germline values: CDR1 SGHKS, CDR2 YYEKEE (reference sequence). CDR3 amino acids: CASSLAMNSPLHF. CDR3 sequence (DNA): TGTGCCAGCAGCTTGGCAATGAATTCACCCCTCCACTTT.

The chain recombines TRBV2 with TRBJ1-2; no reliable D call. From germline, CDR1 is SNHLY and CDR2 FYNNEI. This CDR3 spans 12 amino acids. V lost 6 bases, J lost 4 bases, and 9 bases lay in between. CDR3 DNA sequence: TGTGCCAGCAGGGCAGACGGCTATGGCTACACCTTC. It encodes CASRADGYGYTF.

V usage is TRBV9 and J usage is TRBJ2-3; 9 bases agree with TRBD2. Losses at the gene ends were 4 bases for V and 0 bases for J; bases not matched to a gene: 9. There are 17 residues in the CDR3. The germline CDR1 and CDR2 sequences are SGDLS and YYNGEE. The CDR3 reads CASSLGVAGVSTDTQYF. The CDR3 DNA is TGTGCCAGCAGCCTAGGGGTAGCGGGGGTTAGCACAGATACGCAGTATTTT. Filled out from reference TRBV9 and TRBJ2-3, the complete variable domain reads DSGVTQTPKHLITATGQRVTLRCSPRSGDLSVYWYQQSLDQGLQFLIQYYNGEERAKGNILERFSAQQFPDLHSELNLSSLELGDSALYFCASSLGVAGVSTDTQYFGPGTRLTVL.

The V call is TRBV4-3, the J call TRBJ1-1; 8 nucleotides agree with TRBD1. Looked up from germline, CDR1 is LGHNA and CDR2 is YSLEER. J lost 8 bases, V lost 3 bases, and 11 bases had no gene match. This CDR3 is 15 amino acids long. Here the CDR3 DNA reads TGCGCCAGCAGCCAGGCAACACAGGGGGACTCCGAAGCTTTCTTT. It encodes CASSQATQGDSEAFF.

This sequence joins TRBV6-5 and TRBJ2-1; the D call may be TRBD1 or TRBD2 (7 bases each). Germline CDR1 MNHEY, CDR2 SVGAGI. Trimming took off 2 bases at V and 8 bases at J, with 19 bases between the two ends. This CDR3 has 16 amino acids. The CDR3 protein is CASSYNPGGDLDEQFF. CDR3 coding DNA: TGTGCCAGCAGTTACAACCCAGGGGGGGACTTGGATGAGCAGTTCTTC.

The chain has TRBV5-6 and TRBJ2-1; TRBD1 matches at 8 bases. Germline trimming cut 4 bases from V and 2 bases from J; bases unmatched to any gene: 11. CDR1 is SGHDT and CDR2 is YYEEEE in the germline V gene. This CDR3 is 17 amino acids long. DNA of the CDR3: TGTGCCAGCAGCAAGGGTATTCGGACAGGGACCTACAATGAGCAGTTCTTC. Translation gives CASSKGIRTGTYNEQFF.

This clone was recorded only once. CDR3 in DNA: TGTGCCAGCAGTGAAGGGGGGTGGGAGCAGTTCTTC. As protein: CASSEGGWEQFF. The chain uses TRBV6-1 and TRBJ2-1; either TRBD1 or TRBD2 may fit D (5 bases each). The CDR3 contains 12 residues. V gave up 1 base and J gave up 10 bases, with 8 bases separating them. Germline assignment: CDR1 MNHNS and CDR2 SASEGT.

The chain is built from TRBV9 and TRBJ1-1; D possibly corresponds to TRBD1 (5 bases). The V and J ends lost 0 bases and 1 base respectively, with 10 bases between them. Germline-derived CDR1 and CDR2 are SGDLS and YYNGEE. The CDR3 length is 15 residues. The CDR3 protein is CASSVDQTANTEAFF. The DNA for the CDR3 is TGTGCCAGCAGCGTAGATCAGACAGCGAACACTGAAGCTTTCTTT.

The rearrangement joins TRBV4-1 to TRBJ1-4; possibly TRBD1 for D (5 bases). Germline CDR1 is MGHRA and CDR2 is YSYEKL. Trimming pared 4 bases from V and 14 bases from J, leaving 14 bases between. CDR3 length equals 12 residues. CDR3 coding DNA: TGCGCCAGCAGCCTTTACCCGGGGGGGCTGTTTTTT. Its protein is CASSLYPGGLFF.

The chain links TRBV4-3 to TRBJ2-1; TRBD1 or TRBD2 may be the D gene (5 bases each). Germline V gene data show CDR1 as LGHNA and CDR2 as YSLEER. V was clipped by 0 bases and J by 3 bases, with 12 bases between them. The CDR3 runs to 16 residues. Written as DNA, the CDR3 is TGCGCCAGCAGCCAAGAAGGATCGGGACGCTACAATGAGCAGTTCTTC. Translating gives CASSQEGSGRYNEQFF.

This sequence joins TRBV29-1 and TRBJ2-1, with D possibly TRBD1 on 6 matching bases. This CDR3 contains 11 residues. Looked up from germline, CDR1 is SQVTM and CDR2 is ANQGSEA. V was clipped by 6 bases and J by 6 bases, with 9 bases between them. CDR3 region: CSVGQLNEQFF. The CDR3 nucleotides are TGCAGCGTCGGACAGCTCAATGAGCAGTTCTTC.

V gene TRBV2 combines with J gene TRBJ2-5; D unresolved. Trimming left V 11 bases short and J 4 bases short, with 14 bases between. The CDR3 has 12 amino acids. Germline assignment: CDR1 SNHLY and CDR2 FYNNEI. The CDR3 DNA sequence: TGTGCCTCCGGACGAGACTTAGAGACCCAGTACTTC. Protein: CASGRDLETQYF.

The rearrangement joins TRBV18 to TRBJ2-7, with 8 positions matching TRBD1. J was trimmed by 7 bases and V by 6 bases; bases with no gene match: 8. Germline CDR1 KGHSH, CDR2 LQKENI. The length of the CDR3 is 13 residues. The chain's CDR3 is CASSPTRTGEQYV. In DNA form, the CDR3 reads TGTGCCAGCTCGCCGACTCGGACAGGGGAGCAGTACGTC.